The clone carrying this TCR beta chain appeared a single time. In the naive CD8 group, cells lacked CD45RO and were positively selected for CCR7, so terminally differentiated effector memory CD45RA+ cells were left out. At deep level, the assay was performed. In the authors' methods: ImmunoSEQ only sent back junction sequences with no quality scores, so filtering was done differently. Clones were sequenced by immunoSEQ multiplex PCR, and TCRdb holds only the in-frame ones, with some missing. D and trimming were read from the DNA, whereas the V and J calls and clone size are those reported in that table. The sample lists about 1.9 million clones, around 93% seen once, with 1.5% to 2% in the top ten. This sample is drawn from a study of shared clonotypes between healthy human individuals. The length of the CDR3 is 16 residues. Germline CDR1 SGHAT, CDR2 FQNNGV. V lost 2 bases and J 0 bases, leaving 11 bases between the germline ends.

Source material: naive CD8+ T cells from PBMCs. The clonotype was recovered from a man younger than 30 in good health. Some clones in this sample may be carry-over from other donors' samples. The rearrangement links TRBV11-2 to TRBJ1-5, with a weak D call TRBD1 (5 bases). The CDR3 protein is CASSLFGGDSNQPQHF. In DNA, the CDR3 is TGTGCCAGCAGCTTATTTGGGGGGGATAGCAATCAGCCCCAGCATTTT.